The rows below give T cell receptor beta chains drawn from one sample of a study of blood T cell repertoires in COVID-19. Profiled with immunoSEQ multiplex PCR; TCRdb holds only in-frame clones, not every one. The data show around 24,000 clones, around nine tenths seen once. Sequencing was carried out using peripheral blood. These receptors were collected from a man aged 70 or older with COVID-19, enrolled during active disease. Both conserved end residues are part of each CDR3. A D gene is named only where the DNA matches it firmly. Some rows mark clone size as missing; the rest say once, few, many or name a class of expanded clone.

v_gene	j_gene	d_gene	abundance	CDR3aa	CDR3nt
TRBV5-6	TRBJ1-2	.	.	CASSLAGLRGGYTF	TGTGCCAGCAGCTTGGCCGGACTGAGGGGGGGCTACACCTTC
TRBV5-4	TRBJ1-4	TRBD1	.	CASSLAGVGQGRRKLFF	TGTGCCAGCAGCTTGGCCGGCGTGGGACAGGGTCGAAGAAAACTGTTTTTT
TRBV27	TRBJ1-1	.	.	CASSFGAETEAFF	TGTGCCAGCAGTTTTGGAGCAGAAACTGAAGCTTTCTTT
TRBV7-2	TRBJ2-3	TRBD2	.	CASSLGSGRGTDTQYF	TGTGCCAGCAGCTTAGGAAGCGGGAGGGGCACAGATACGCAGTATTTT
TRBV6-2/TRBV6-3	TRBJ1-5	.	.	CASSYLPGAKDQPQHF	TGTGCCAGCAGTTACTTACCGGGTGCAAAGGATCAGCCCCAGCATTTT
TRBV11-2	TRBJ2-3	.	.	CASSLGLLGGDTQYF	TGTGCCAGCAGCTTAGGTCTCCTCGGGGGAGATACGCAGTATTTT
TRBV3-1/TRBV3-2	TRBJ2-1	.	.	CASSAVEGARYNEQFF	TGTGCCAGCAGCGCTGTAGAGGGAGCGAGGTACAATGAGCAGTTCTTC
TRBV3-1/TRBV3-2	TRBJ2-3	.	.	CASSQTPNTQYF	TGTGCCAGCAGCCAAACTCCCAATACGCAGTATTTT
TRBV19	TRBJ1-1	.	.	CASSRQLNTEAFF	TGTGCCAGTAGTAGACAGCTGAACACTGAAGCTTTCTTT
TRBV5-5	TRBJ1-5	.	.	CASSQTGGVGQPQHF	TGTGCCAGCAGCCAGACAGGTGGCGTAGGCCAGCCCCAGCATTTT
TRBV3-1/TRBV3-2	TRBJ1-1	.	.	CASSHGGKGRAFF	TGTGCCAGCAGCCATGGGGGGAAGGGACGGGCTTTCTTT
TRBV7-9	TRBJ2-7	.	.	CASSLETGRFEQYF	TGTGCCAGCAGCTTGGAGACAGGGAGGTTCGAGCAGTACTTC
TRBV5-1	TRBJ1-5	.	.	CASSLSGASNQPQHF	TGCGCCAGCAGCTTGTCAGGGGCGAGCAATCAGCCCCAGCATTTT
TRBV30	TRBJ2-1	.	.	CAWSNRAAEQFF	TGTGCCTGGTCCAACAGGGCGGCTGAGCAGTTCTTC
TRBV7-2	TRBJ1-2	TRBD1	.	CASSPQGASYGYTF	TGTGCCAGCAGCCCACAGGGGGCGAGCTATGGCTACACCTTC
TRBV29-1	TRBJ1-4	TRBD1	.	CSVPGQGTNEKLFF	TGCAGCGTCCCGGGACAGGGAACTAATGAAAAACTGTTTTTT
TRBV3-1/TRBV3-2	TRBJ2-1	.	.	CASSQVPRGYNEQFF	TGTGCCAGCAGCCAAGTACCGCGGGGCTACAATGAGCAGTTCTTC
TRBV6-1	TRBJ1-1	.	.	CASSERRTTEAFF	TGTGCCAGCAGTGAACGGAGAACCACTGAAGCTTTCTTT
TRBV7-9	TRBJ2-2	.	.	CAPYTGELFF	TGTGCCCCCTACACCGGGGAGCTGTTTTTT
TRBV19	TRBJ1-2	TRBD1	.	CASSIMDRGGYTF	TGTGCCAGTAGTATTATGGACAGGGGTGGCTACACCTTC
TRBV5-5	TRBJ1-1	.	few	CASSWGTSGENTEAFF	TGTGCCAGCAGCTGGGGGACCTCAGGGGAGAACACTGAAGCTTTCTTT
TRBV7-9	TRBJ1-1	TRBD1	few	CASSLMTGKAWAFF	TGTGCCAGCAGCTTAATGACAGGGAAAGCGTGGGCTTTCTTT
TRBV30	TRBJ1-1	TRBD1	.	CAWSARRQGPEAFF	TGTGCCTGGAGTGCGCGGAGACAGGGACCTGAAGCTTTCTTT
TRBV11-2	TRBJ1-4	TRBD1	.	CASSLVGQANREKLFF	TGTGCCAGCAGCTTAGTTGGACAGGCAAATCGGGAAAAACTGTTTTTT
TRBV2	TRBJ2-7	TRBD2	.	CAGRVGLAGATYEQYF	TGTGCCGGACGCGTGGGACTAGCGGGAGCAACCTACGAGCAGTACTTC
TRBV11-2	TRBJ2-1	TRBD2	.	CASSILAGVTYNEQFF	TGTGCCAGCAGCATCCTAGCGGGAGTCACCTACAATGAGCAGTTCTTC
TRBV5-5	TRBJ1-2	.	.	CASVKIQGHYGYTF	TGTGCCAGCGTTAAGATACAGGGTCACTATGGCTACACCTTC
TRBV30	TRBJ2-7	.	.	CAWSLLWASYEQYF	TGTGCCTGGAGTCTTCTCTGGGCGTCCTACGAGCAGTACTTC
TRBV5-1	TRBJ1-4	.	.	CASSLASSNEKLFF	TGCGCCAGCAGCTTGGCCTCGAGTAATGAAAAACTGTTTTTT
TRBV5-4	TRBJ2-1	.	.	CASSLRDNLSPHEQFF	TGTGCCAGCAGCTTACGGGACAACCTCTCGCCCCATGAGCAGTTCTTC
TRBV6-5	TRBJ2-1	.	.	CASSRQVDGEQFF	TGTGCCAGCAGTCGGCAGGTCGACGGTGAGCAGTTCTTC
TRBV15	TRBJ1-2	.	.	CATSRDPGYGYTF	TGTGCCACCAGCAGAGATCCGGGGTATGGCTACACCTTC
TRBV24-1	TRBJ1-1	.	.	CATSQGSTAEGTEAFF	TGTGCCACCAGTCAAGGATCGACCGCCGAGGGCACTGAAGCTTTCTTT
TRBV11-2	TRBJ1-4	.	.	CASSLWSVGEKLFF	TGTGCCAGCAGCTTATGGTCCGTGGGCGAAAAACTGTTTTTT
TRBV30	TRBJ2-5	.	.	CAWSVRWSGPETQYF	TGTGCCTGGAGTGTACGGTGGAGCGGGCCAGAGACCCAGTACTTC
TRBV2	TRBJ1-2	TRBD1	.	CASIPGTGHGYTF	TGTGCCAGCATCCCCGGGACAGGGCATGGCTACACCTTC
TRBV4-2	TRBJ2-3	.	.	CASSQLRAFLTDTQYF	TGTGCCAGCAGCCAACTCAGGGCTTTTTTAACAGATACGCAGTATTTT
TRBV10-3	TRBJ2-2	.	.	CAISESVQGNTGELFF	TGTGCCATCAGTGAGTCAGTACAGGGGAACACCGGGGAGCTGTTTTTT
TRBV7-9	TRBJ2-4	.	.	CASSSGATPGGNIQYF	TGTGCCAGCAGCTCCGGGGCGACTCCCGGAGGGAACATTCAGTACTTC
TRBV6-1	TRBJ2-5	.	medium-sized	CASSDEGTQYF	TGTGCCAGCAGTGATGAGGGGACCCAGTACTTC
TRBV5-1	TRBJ2-3	TRBD2	.	CASSLRTSGQDTQYF	TGCGCCAGCAGCTTAAGGACTAGCGGGCAAGATACGCAGTATTTT
TRBV6-5	TRBJ1-5	.	.	CASRRQGNQPQHF	TGTGCCAGCAGAAGACAGGGCAATCAGCCCCAGCATTTT